These 3 T cell receptor beta chains originate from one sample sequenced in a study of CD8+ T cells in alopecia areata (dated by TCRdb to the late 2010s). The time point tag for this specimen amounts to: less than 30 weeks on oral tofacitinib. The treatment or condition label here, explained by the study, means: oral pan-JAK inhibitor, 5-10 mg twice daily. The method was the immunoSEQ multiplex PCR assay. To provide template for TCR sequencing, every sample had RNA extracted and reverse transcribed into cDNA. TCRdb mirrors the immuneACCESS table, restricted to in-frame sequences. Some clones are absent from its copies; in checked studies, under half trace to an unresolved V gene, and the reason for the others is unknown. In this sample the table shows nearly 110,000 clones, 65% to 85% of which occur a single time. The ten largest clones capture around a quarter of the sample. The sequences come from CD8+ T cells sorted from blood, collected at week 24, from a patient treated with tofacitinib. Receptors were obtained from a human donor with alopecia areata.

This chain joins TRBV2 and TRBJ2-1; TRBD2 matches 11 bases. V gave up 0 bases and J gave up 8 bases; unmatched junction bases: 9. The CDR3 has 17 amino acids. Germline V gene sequence: CDR1 SNHLY, CDR2 FYNNEI. CDR3 loop: CASSEAEVLAGADEQFF. In DNA form, the CDR3 reads TGTGCCAGCAGTGAAGCGGAGGTACTAGCGGGGGCCGATGAGCAGTTCTTC. Filled out from reference TRBV2 and TRBJ2-1, the complete variable domain reads EPEVTQTPSHQVTQMGQEVILRCVPISNHLYFYWYRQILGQKVEFLVSFYNNEISEKSEIFDDQFSVERPDGSNFTLKIRSTKLEDSAMYFCASSEAEVLAGADEQFFGPGTRLTVL.

The CDR3 loop reads CASSRQARAGYEQYF. The CDR3 DNA reads as TGTGCCAGCAGCCGCCAGGCCCGGGCAGGATACGAGCAGTACTTC. The chain uses TRBV7-9 and TRBJ2-7, with unresolved D. CDR3 length: 15 amino acids. Germline CDR1 SEHNR, CDR2 FQNEAQ (reference sequence). Trimming took 5 bases from V and 4 from J, leaving 18 bases between them.

V gene TRBV7-8 combines with J gene TRBJ2-3; the D call may be TRBD1 or TRBD2 (6 bases each). The CDR3 has 14 amino acids. V dropped 4 bases and J dropped 5 bases, with 13 bases sitting between them. The germline V gene has CDR1 SGHVS and CDR2 FQNEAQ. CDR3 nucleotides: TGTGCCAGCAGCTCCCCGGGGGCGGGAGATACGCAGTATTTT. Protein: CASSSPGAGDTQYF.